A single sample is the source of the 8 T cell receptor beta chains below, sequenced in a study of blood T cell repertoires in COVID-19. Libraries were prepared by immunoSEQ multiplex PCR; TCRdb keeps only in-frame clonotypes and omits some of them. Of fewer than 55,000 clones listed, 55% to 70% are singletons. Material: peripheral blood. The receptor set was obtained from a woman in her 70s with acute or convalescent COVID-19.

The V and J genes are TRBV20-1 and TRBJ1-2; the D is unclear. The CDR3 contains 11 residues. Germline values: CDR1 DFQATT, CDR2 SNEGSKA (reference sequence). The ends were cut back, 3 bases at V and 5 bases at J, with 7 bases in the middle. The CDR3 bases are TGCAGTGCTAGTTCCGGTTATGGCTACACCTTC. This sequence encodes CSASSGYGYTF.

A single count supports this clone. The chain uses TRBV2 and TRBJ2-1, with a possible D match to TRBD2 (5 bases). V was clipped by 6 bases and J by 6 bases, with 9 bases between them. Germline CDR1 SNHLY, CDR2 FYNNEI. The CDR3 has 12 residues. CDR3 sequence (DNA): TGTGCCAGCAGAGGACTCTCCAATGAGCAGTTCTTC. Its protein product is CASRGLSNEQFF.

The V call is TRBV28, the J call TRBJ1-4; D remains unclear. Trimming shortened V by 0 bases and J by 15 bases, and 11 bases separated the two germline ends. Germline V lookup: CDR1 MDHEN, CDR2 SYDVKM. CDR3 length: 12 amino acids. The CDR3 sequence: CASSLWAEDLFF. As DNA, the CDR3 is TGTGCCAGCAGTTTATGGGCGGAGGATTTGTTTTTT.

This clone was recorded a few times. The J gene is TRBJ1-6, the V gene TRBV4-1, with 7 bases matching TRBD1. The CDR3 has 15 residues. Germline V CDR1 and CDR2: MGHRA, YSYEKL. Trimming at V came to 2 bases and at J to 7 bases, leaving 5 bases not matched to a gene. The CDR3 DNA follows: TGCGCCAGCAGCCAACCCGGGACAGACAATTCACCCCTCCACTTT. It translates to CASSQPGTDNSPLHF.

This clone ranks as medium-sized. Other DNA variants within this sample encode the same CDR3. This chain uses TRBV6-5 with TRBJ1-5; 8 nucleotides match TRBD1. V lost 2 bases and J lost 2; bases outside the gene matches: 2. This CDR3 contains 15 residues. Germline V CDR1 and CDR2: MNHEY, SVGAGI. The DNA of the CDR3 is TGTGCCAGCAGTTACGACAGGGGAGGCAATCAGCCCCAGCATTTT. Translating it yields CASSYDRGGNQPQHF.

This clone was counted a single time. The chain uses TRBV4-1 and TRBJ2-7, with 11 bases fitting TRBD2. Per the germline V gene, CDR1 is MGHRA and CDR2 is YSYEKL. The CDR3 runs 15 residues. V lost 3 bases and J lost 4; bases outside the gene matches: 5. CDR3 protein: CASSQSTSGSYEQYF. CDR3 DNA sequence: TGCGCCAGCAGCCAGAGCACTAGCGGGAGTTACGAGCAGTACTTC.

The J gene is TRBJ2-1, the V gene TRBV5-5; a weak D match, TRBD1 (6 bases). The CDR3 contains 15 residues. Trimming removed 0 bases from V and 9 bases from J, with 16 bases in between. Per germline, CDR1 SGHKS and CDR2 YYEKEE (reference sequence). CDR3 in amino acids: CASSLGAGERGEQFF. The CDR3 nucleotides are TGTGCCAGCAGCTTGGGGGCAGGGGAGAGAGGTGAGCAGTTCTTC. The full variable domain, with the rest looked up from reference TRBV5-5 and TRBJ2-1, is DAGVTQSPTHLIKTRGQQVTLRCSPISGHKSVSWYQQVLGQGPQFIFQYYEKEERGRGNFPDRFSARQFPNYSSELNVNALLLGDSALYLCASSLGAGERGEQFFGPGTRLTVL.

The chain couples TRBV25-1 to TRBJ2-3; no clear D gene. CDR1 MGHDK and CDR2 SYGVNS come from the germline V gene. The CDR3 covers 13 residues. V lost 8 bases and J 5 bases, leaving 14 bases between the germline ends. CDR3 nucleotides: TGTGCCAGCGATCCGTCAGGTGGAGATACGCAGTATTTT. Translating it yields CASDPSGGDTQYF.